The 24 T cell receptor beta chains presented below share a single source sample, sequenced in a study of cytomegalovirus exposure and HLA in healthy donors (dated by TCRdb to the late 2010s). The library was obtained by the immunoSEQ multiplex PCR assay. The multiplex PCR relied on a mix of 60 forward primers for TCR Vbeta segments and 13 reverse primers for TCR Jbeta segments. Here the immuneACCESS table is served through TCRdb, limited to in-frame sequences with V and J called. Missing clones are a known gap in these copies; in checked studies unresolved V genes cover under half, and the rest lacks a known reason. The sample records some 150,000 clones, roughly 80% of which are singletons. Jointly, the top ten make up roughly 2.8% of the sample. The sequenced sample consisted of PBMCs. The receptors originated from a woman aged 25 to 45 in good health and CMV-seronegative.

Points on this clone: A junction boundary mismatches the germline segment, possibly from a read error. The V and J genes are TRBV28 and TRBJ2-3, with 13 bases aligning to TRBD2. The CDR3 contains 16 residues. The germline V gene encodes CDR1 MDHEN and CDR2 SYDVKM. CDR3 DNA sequence: TGTGCCAGCACCCTCTGGACTAGCGGGGGCACAGGTACGCAGTATTTT. It codes for CASTLWTSGGTGTQYF.

The chain links TRBV19 to TRBJ1-1, with 7 nucleotides matching TRBD1. The CDR3 covers 16 residues. Trimming removed 6 bases from V and 6 bases from J; junction bases left unmatched: 16. Germline-derived CDR1 and CDR2 are LNHDA and SQIVND (reference sequence). CDR3 sequence reads: CASRMYPATGFPEAFF. The CDR3 nucleotides are TGTGCCAGTAGGATGTATCCCGCGACAGGGTTCCCTGAAGCTTTCTTT.

Concerning this clone itself: The junction differs from germline at one of its ends, possibly a read error. V gene TRBV7-9 combines with J gene TRBJ1-1; 7 bases are a match to TRBD1. Germline V lookup: CDR1 SEHNR, CDR2 FQNEAQ (reference sequence). The CDR3 runs 16 residues. For the CDR3, the DNA is TGTTCCAGCAGCTTAGGGGGCGGGGGGTTTAACACTGAAGCTTTCTTT. Amino acids: CSSSLGGGGFNTEAFF.

This clone occurred a few times. The genes are TRBV4-1 and TRBJ2-7; 14 nucleotides match TRBD2. Unmatched junction bases numbered 4, after V lost 2 bases and J lost 4 bases. CDR3 length equals 16 residues. CDR1 is MGHRA and CDR2 is YSYEKL in the germline V gene. The CDR3 nucleotides read TGCGCCAGCAGCCAATGGACTAGCGGGGGGTTGTACGAGCAGTACTTC. Protein product: CASSQWTSGGLYEQYF.

The V gene is TRBV12-2, the J gene TRBJ1-2; TRBD1 was called by the table and not checked on the DNA. TRBV12-2 is annotated as a pseudogene. This CDR3 contains 20 residues. CDR3 region: CASRPKSPTRGGQGDYGYTF. The CDR3 coding sequence is TGTGCAAGTCGCCCAAAGAGTCCAACGAGGGGCGGACAGGGGGACTATGGCTACACCTTC.

The chain carries TRBV5-6 and TRBJ1-6; weak D call: TRBD1 (5 bases). The CDR3 totals 15 residues. The V end lost 0 bases, the J end lost 7 bases, and 11 bases lay between the germline ends. Germline values: CDR1 SGHDT, CDR2 YYEEEE. The CDR3 region is CASSLVTGTNSPLHF. As DNA, the CDR3 is TGTGCCAGCAGCTTGGTTACAGGAACAAATTCACCCCTCCACTTT. Together with reference TRBV5-6 and TRBJ1-6, the CDR3 gives the full variable domain: DAGVTQSPTHLIKTRGQQVTLRCSPKSGHDTVSWYQQALGQGPQFIFQYYEEEERQRGNFPDRFSGHQFPNYSSELNVNALLLGDSALYLCASSLVTGTNSPLHFGNGTRLTVT.

The genes are TRBV19 and TRBJ2-7, with D unclear. The CDR3 covers 12 residues. The V and J ends lost 3 bases and 0 bases respectively, with 3 bases between them. Looked up from germline, CDR1 is LNHDA and CDR2 is SQIVND (reference sequence). As DNA, the CDR3 is TGTGCCAGTAGTATCCACTCCTACGAGCAGTACTTC. Translated: CASSIHSYEQYF.

This clone turned up a few times. The V and J genes are TRBV4-3 and TRBJ2-7, with D uncertain. CDR3 size: 14 residues. V was trimmed by 0 bases and J by 5 bases, leaving 11 bases between them. Germline lookup yields CDR1 LGHNA and CDR2 YSLEER. The CDR3 coding sequence is TGCGCCAGCAGCCAAGAAGTAGAGATTGACGAGCAGTACTTC. Translating it yields CASSQEVEIDEQYF.

The chain links TRBV30 to TRBJ2-7; D may be TRBD2 (5 bases). V dropped 0 bases and J dropped 9 bases, with 15 bases sitting between them. Per germline, CDR1 GTSNPN and CDR2 SVGIG (reference sequence). This CDR3 region has 13 residues. As DNA, the CDR3 is TGTGCCTGGAGTGTACGAAGAGGGTTGGGGCAGTACTTC. Encoded protein: CAWSVRRGLGQYF.

The V and J genes are TRBV10-1 and TRBJ1-1; weak D call: TRBD1 (5 bases). Germline V gene sequence: CDR1 WNHNN, CDR2 SYGVQD (reference sequence). V dropped 2 bases and J dropped 4 bases, with 5 bases sitting between them. This CDR3 has 12 residues. The CDR3 sequence is CASSERGTEAFF. DNA for the CDR3: TGCGCCAGCAGTGAGAGGGGCACTGAAGCTTTCTTT.

This clone was picked up one time. The V gene is TRBV4-1, the J gene TRBJ2-3, with a tentative D call TRBD1 (6 bases). Germline CDR1 and CDR2: MGHRA and YSYEKL. This CDR3 has 16 amino acids. V dropped 3 bases and J dropped 4 bases, with 17 bases sitting between them. The CDR3 region is CASSHLRGGDPDTQYF. CDR3 in DNA: TGCGCCAGCAGCCACCTCAGAGGGGGAGATCCAGATACGCAGTATTTT.

V and J are TRBV7-9 and TRBJ2-2; TRBD1 matches 9 bases. This CDR3 contains 18 residues. Germline V gene data show CDR1 as SEHNR and CDR2 as FQNEAQ (reference sequence). Trimming took 4 bases from V and 5 from J; bases not matched to a gene: 14. The CDR3 spells CASSSRGTGGETTGELFF. The CDR3 coding sequence is TGTGCCAGCAGCTCCAGAGGCACAGGGGGCGAAACAACCGGGGAGCTGTTTTTT.

The chain recombines TRBV6-1 with TRBJ1-4; 10 nucleotides match TRBD1. The CDR3 covers 14 residues. Germline-derived CDR1 and CDR2 are MNHNS and SASEGT. With V trimmed by 7 bases and J by 8 bases, 7 bases remained unmatched. CDR3 sequence (DNA): TGTGCCAGCACCTCCGGGACAGGGGCCGAAAAACTGTTTTTT. This translates into CASTSGTGAEKLFF.

The chain employs TRBV5-6 and TRBJ1-2; weak D call: TRBD1 (6 bases). The length of the CDR3 is 17 residues. Trimming took off 2 bases at V and 4 bases at J, with 21 bases between the two ends. Germline CDR1 reads SGHDT; CDR2 reads YYEEEE. DNA of the CDR3: TGTGCCAGCAGCTTACTAAACCACGACAGGTACGGCTATGGCTACACCTTC. This gives the protein CASSLLNHDRYGYGYTF.

The chain has TRBV5-1 and TRBJ1-6; 7 bases line up with TRBD1. Losses at the gene ends were 9 bases for V and 10 bases for J; bases not matched to a gene: 13. CDR1 and CDR2 from the germline V gene are SGHRS and YFSETQ. The CDR3 has 14 amino acids. The CDR3 coding sequence is TGCGCCACCTCACAGGGGTCCGGCAAGTCACCCCTCCACTTT. It translates to CATSQGSGKSPLHF.

The rearrangement links TRBV7-7 to TRBJ1-5; D uncertain. The V end lost 5 bases, the J end lost 1 base, and 18 bases lay between the germline ends. Germline V lookup: CDR1 SSHAT, CDR2 FNYEAQ (reference sequence). This CDR3 has 17 residues. For the CDR3, the DNA is TGTGCCAGCAGCCAACCAACGCGGGAGGGAAGCAATCAGCCCCAGCATTTT. The encoded protein is CASSQPTREGSNQPQHF.

The rearrangement links TRBV11-2 to TRBJ1-5; D remains ambiguous. This CDR3 contains 13 residues. Trimming pared 3 bases from V and 7 bases from J, leaving 10 bases between. CDR1 SGHAT and CDR2 FQNNGV come from the germline V gene. In nucleotides, the CDR3 is TGTGCCAGCAGCTTGTTCCAGCGGCAGCCCCAGCATTTT. Protein product: CASSLFQRQPQHF.

In this sample, this clone turned up a few times. V and J are TRBV10-3 and TRBJ2-7; 10 bases match TRBD2. The CDR3 runs 15 residues. V was clipped by 3 bases and J by 6 bases; unmatched bases: 8. CDR1 and CDR2 from the germline V gene are ENHRY and SYGVKD. CDR3 in amino acids: CAISENSSGRSEQYF. DNA for the CDR3: TGTGCCATCAGTGAAAACTCTAGCGGGAGATCCGAGCAGTACTTC.

The V call is TRBV7-2, the J call TRBJ1-6; TRBD1 is a possible D gene (5 bases). V was trimmed by 5 bases and J by 8 bases, leaving 16 bases between them. This CDR3 comprises 15 residues. The germline V gene has CDR1 SGHTA and CDR2 FQGNSA. The CDR3, as DNA: TGTGCCAGCAGCGCCGCTGGGGCTCGGGATTCACCCCTCCACTTT. Its protein product is CASSAAGARDSPLHF.

The CDR3 sequence: CASSWTSGTSSTDTQYF. The CDR3 nucleotides are TGTGCCAGCAGCTGGACTAGCGGTACCTCTAGCACAGATACGCAGTATTTT. J is TRBJ2-3 and V is TRBV7-2; 10 positions match TRBD2. The trim removed 4 bases at V and 0 bases at J, leaving 7 bases unmatched. Germline-derived CDR1 and CDR2 are SGHTA and FQGNSA. The CDR3 extends over 17 amino acids.

CDR3 sequence: CASSLAAGLDSLDGYTF. The CDR3 DNA reads TGTGCCAGCAGCTTAGCGGCCGGTTTGGACAGCCTGGATGGCTACACCTTC. This rearrangement joins TRBV7-2 to TRBJ1-2, with D perhaps TRBD1 (6 bases). The germline V and J ends were trimmed by 0 bases and 6 bases, with 20 bases remaining between them. Germline values: CDR1 SGHTA, CDR2 FQGNSA. This CDR3 is 17 amino acids long. Full variable domain (outside the CDR3, taken from reference TRBV7-2 and TRBJ1-2): GAGVSQSPSNKVTEKGKDVELRCDPISGHTALYWYRQSLGQGLEFLIYFQGNSAPDKSGLPSDRFSAERTGGSVSTLTIQRTQQEDSAVYLCASSLAAGLDSLDGYTFGSGTRLTVV.

J is TRBJ2-1 and V is TRBV5-4; D is possibly TRBD1 (6 bases). This CDR3 has 14 amino acids. Looked up from germline, CDR1 is SGHNT and CDR2 is YYREEE (reference sequence). V was trimmed by 0 bases and J by 10 bases, leaving 14 bases between them. The CDR3 bases are TGTGCCAGCAGCTTGGGGGGTTCCCAGGGGGAGCAGTTCTTC. It encodes CASSLGGSQGEQFF.

The V gene is TRBV5-6, the J gene TRBJ1-6; no firm D call. This CDR3 spans 14 amino acids. The germline gives CDR1 SGHDT, CDR2 YYEEEE. Trimming removed 0 bases from V and 7 bases from J, with 8 bases in between. CDR3: CASSLVQNNSPLHF. For the CDR3, the DNA is TGTGCCAGCAGCTTGGTTCAGAACAATTCACCCCTCCACTTT.

This rearrangement joins TRBV4-1 to TRBJ2-3; 8 positions match TRBD1. CDR1 and CDR2 (germline): MGHRA, YSYEKL. Germline trimming cut 7 bases from V and 2 bases from J; bases unmatched to any gene: 5. The CDR3 length is 14 residues. Written as DNA, the CDR3 is TGCGCCAGCAAGAGGACAGGGACCACAGATACGCAGTATTTT. The encoded protein is CASKRTGTTDTQYF.